This TCR beta chain comes out of a study of T cells in Graves' hyperthyroidism and ophthalmopathy. The CDR3 length is 15 residues. From germline, CDR1 is GTSNPN and CDR2 SVGIG (reference sequence). TCR beta CDR3 sequences were amplified from RNA transcripts. The primer set for the first-round RT-PCR of the TCR CDR3 was HTBI. TCRdb ran MiXCR on the multiplex PCR reads and lists one entry per CDR3 protein. The sample has 300,000 to 450,000 distinct CDR3 sequences, about 12% seen once. This clonotype was seen repeatedly, ten times or more. Its antigen is undetermined. Relative to the germline gene, one junction end is altered; a read error may explain this. General study results and limits: Most clonotypes expanded in thyroid above 0.001 were likewise present in blood.

The rearrangement joins TRBV30 to TRBJ2-5; TRBD1 might be the D (6 bases). This sequence was found in a woman between 18 and 29 years old with Graves' hyperthyroidism. Sample: blood. DNA for the CDR3: TGTGCCTGGCGTGTCCGGACAGCTCCAGGGGAGACCCAGTACTTC. Translated: CAWRVRTAPGETQYF.